The clone carrying this T cell receptor beta chain was found a few times. V was cut by 4 bases and J by 2 bases, with 17 bases left in between. CDR3 length: 16 residues. Per the germline V gene, CDR1 is SGHNT and CDR2 is YYREEE (reference sequence). These data come from a study of T-cell memory formation after mild COVID-19. The overall study: For the most part, TCR clusters were specific to one donor.

Constant-segment primers and 5'RACE yielded cDNA libraries for TCR alpha and TCR beta, each carrying sample barcodes and UMIs. TCRdb re-called the 5' RACE reads with MiXCR, one entry per CDR3 protein. The sample has hundreds of thousands of distinct CDR3 sequences, around 15% seen once; the top ten hold 20% to 25%. The chain links TRBV5-4 to TRBJ2-3; the D gene is possibly TRBD1 (5 bases). This TCR was recovered from a man between 18 and 35 years old who had mild COVID-19 (a few samples of this study predate the infection). Cell type and time point are not known. What was sequenced was PBMCs or a T cell subset sorted from them (not recorded which). The CDR3 coding sequence is TGTGCCAGCAGCCAGGGCGAGGATGCGATCACAGATACGCAGTATTTT. It codes for CASSQGEDAITDTQYF.